Here is one T cell receptor (beta chain) with its context. Its antigen is not identified. The sample is drawn from a study of T cell responses to AZD1222 COVID-19 vaccine. Overall study context: Second-dose timings of about 4 or about 12 weeks were pooled.

TCRdb's copy holds only in-frame clones and misses some; the assay was immunoSEQ multiplex PCR. Here the sample spans approximately 110,000 clones, around 89% being singletons. Study-wide results and caveats: Mostly white British, mostly female donors; authors suggested clonal diversity may be underestimated. Only a handful of individuals given AZD1222 were seropositive at baseline. Reportedly, close to half of spike-specific TCRs are directed against unmutated variant regions.

Germline CDR1 is SGHAT and CDR2 is FQNNGV. Trimming left V 8 bases short and J 6 bases short, with 20 bases between. The length of the CDR3 is 14 residues. The TCR comes from an adult in good health. The genes are TRBV11-2 and TRBJ2-7, with a possible D match to TRBD1 (6 bases). Source: peripheral blood, taken on day 0 of AZD1222 vaccination. CDR3 coding DNA: TGTGCCAGCCACGCCCTAACAGGGTACGGCGAGCAGTACTTC. Its translation is CASHALTGYGEQYF.